Listed below are T cell receptor beta chains from one sample, sequenced in a study of T cell repertoires in cytomegalovirus infection. Via MiXCR, TCRdb re-called the reads, giving one row per CDR3 protein. The table includes fewer than 400,000 distinct CDR3 sequences, less than 20% detected once. The sample taken for sequencing was PBMCs. These receptors were collected from a human donor in good health (CMV status not recorded). Some clones in this sample may be carry-over from other donors' samples. Both conserved end residues are part of each CDR3. D genes are given only for firm matches. A clone size is listed for some rows: how often the clone was seen (once, few, many), or a class if it is expanded.

TRBV20-1	TRBJ2-1	TRBD1	.	CSALTQGAVYNEQFF	TGCAGTGCTCTGACACAGGGGGCAGTCTACAATGAGCAGTTCTTC
TRBV19	TRBJ1-5	.	.	CASSKSSAGRSNQPQHF	TGTGCCAGTAGTAAGTCATCGGCGGGCAGGAGCAATCAGCCCCAGCATTTT
TRBV9	TRBJ2-1	.	many	CASSVTGSGYNEQFF	TGTGCCAGCAGCGTCACAGGGTCGGGCTACAATGAGCAGTTCTTC
TRBV7-8	TRBJ1-2	.	.	CASTPGLQYGYTF	TGTGCCAGCACCCCCGGTCTCCAATATGGCTACACCTTC
TRBV7-9	TRBJ2-1	TRBD1	few	CASSLQGTGDNEQFF	TGTGCCAGCAGCTTACAGGGGACAGGGGACAATGAGCAGTTCTTC
TRBV6-4	TRBJ2-1	TRBD1	.	CASSDSWDSGQFF	TGTGCCAGCAGTGACTCCTGGGACAGCGGGCAGTTCTTC
TRBV10-3	TRBJ2-1	.	.	CAISTSTGEQFF	TGTGCCATCAGCACAAGCACGGGGGAGCAGTTCTTC
TRBV7-2	TRBJ2-5	.	many	CASSVLSQETQYF	TGTGCCAGCAGCGTACTTAGCCAGGAGACCCAGTACTTC
TRBV7-2	TRBJ2-1	TRBD2	many	CASSPSGGIYNEQFF	TGTGCCAGCAGCCCTTCGGGGGGGATTTACAATGAGCAGTTCTTC
TRBV7-3	TRBJ2-3	.	few	CASSYPKENTQYF	TGTGCCAGCAGCTACCCCAAGGAGAATACGCAGTATTTT
TRBV12-3/TRBV12-4	TRBJ2-5	.	many	CASNNPPGQETQYF	TGTGCCAGCAACAACCCCCCGGGGCAAGAGACCCAGTACTTC
TRBV7-2	TRBJ2-3	TRBD2	once	CASSPRGRSTDTQYF	TGTGCCAGTTCTCCGCGGGGGAGGAGCACAGATACGCAGTATTTT
TRBV30	TRBJ1-6	.	few	CAWRDEANSPLHF	TGTGCCTGGAGAGATGAGGCCAACTCACCCCTCCACTTT
TRBV28	TRBJ2-1	.	few	CASGLVSHEQFF	TGTGCCAGCGGATTAGTTTCCCATGAGCAGTTCTTC
TRBV20-1	TRBJ1-1	TRBD1	.	CSARDRGTGGWSTEAFF	TGCAGTGCTAGAGATAGAGGGACAGGGGGCTGGAGCACTGAAGCTTTCTTT
TRBV12-3/TRBV12-4	TRBJ1-2	TRBD1	.	CASSWTGGNYGYTF	TGTGCCAGCAGTTGGACAGGAGGAAACTATGGCTACACCTTC
TRBV19	TRBJ2-3	.	.	CASRWDARRDTQYF	TGTGCCAGTAGGTGGGACGCACGTCGTGATACGCAGTATTTT
TRBV28	TRBJ1-2	.	.	CASSATWGGYTF	TGTGCCAGCAGCGCGACTTGGGGTGGCTACACCTTC
TRBV7-2	TRBJ1-4	.	many	CASSLGTWEKLFF	TGTGCCAGCAGCTTAGGGACTTGGGAAAAACTGTTTTTT
TRBV4-1	TRBJ2-2	.	.	CASSPFPGTPAGELFF	TGCGCCAGCAGCCCCTTTCCCGGGACCCCGGCCGGGGAGCTGTTTTTT
TRBV7-2	TRBJ2-5	TRBD2	many	CASSLASGGGETQYF	TGTGCCAGCAGCTTAGCGAGCGGGGGTGGAGAGACCCAGTACTTC
TRBV11-2	TRBJ2-4	.	.	CASSPGTIQYF	TGTGCCAGCAGCCCCGGGACCATTCAGTACTTC
TRBV20-1	TRBJ2-2	.	.	CSARGRSDNTGELFF	TGCAGTGCTAGAGGGCGCTCCGACAACACCGGGGAGCTGTTTTTT
TRBV9	TRBJ2-7	.	.	CASGGGVRGEQYF	TGTGCCAGCGGGGGCGGGGTAAGGGGCGAGCAGTACTTC